A single sample gave rise to the 22 T cell receptor beta chains below, sequenced in a study of vaccination and CD4 T cells after COVID-19. As for treatment: roughly 11-day PBMC culture with coronavirus spike peptide pools or control peptides (ViraFEST assay). Cultured CD4+ T-cell DNA underwent Oncomine TCR Beta short-read sequencing. Via MiXCR, TCRdb re-called the PCR reads, giving one row per CDR3 protein. The table records 17,000 or so distinct CDR3 sequences, 43% of them present only once. The antigens for these receptors are not known. This material consisted of CD4+ T cells from blood, cultured in vitro, taken after SARS-CoV-2 vaccination. The source of these receptors is a human donor who had recovered from COVID-19.

The rearrangement uses TRBV2 and TRBJ2-5; D is ambiguous. The germline V gene encodes CDR1 SNHLY and CDR2 FYNNEI. The CDR3 has 12 residues. V lost 6 bases and J lost 4, with 9 bases in between. The CDR3 is CASRREGETQYF. CDR3 DNA sequence: TGTGCCAGCAGACGAGAAGGAGAGACCCAGTACTTC.

The rearrangement uses TRBV6-2 or TRBV6-3 and TRBJ1-5; D is unresolved. The germline V gene has CDR1 MNHEY and CDR2 SVGEGT. This CDR3 contains 13 residues. V was cut by 6 bases and J by 3 bases, with 9 bases left in between. This CDR3 is CASRAWDNQPQHF. In DNA form, the CDR3 reads TGTGCCAGCAGAGCATGGGACAATCAGCCCCAGCATTTT.

V is TRBV7-8 and J is TRBJ2-5; D not resolved. The CDR3 extends over 13 amino acids. Germline V gives CDR1 SGHVS, CDR2 FQNEAQ. The V end lost 6 bases, the J end lost 0 bases, and 8 bases lay between the germline ends. Here the CDR3 reads CASRNRDQETQYF. Here the CDR3 DNA reads TGTGCCAGCAGGAACAGAGACCAAGAGACCCAGTACTTC.

This sequence joins TRBV28 and TRBJ1-6; D may be TRBD1 (6 bases). From germline, CDR1 is MDHEN and CDR2 SYDVKM. This CDR3 spans 15 amino acids. V lost 3 bases and J 10 bases, leaving 16 bases between the germline ends. In DNA form, the CDR3 reads TGTGCCAGCAGTTTGCCAACAGGGATTGGGTCACCCCTCCACTTT. Its protein is CASSLPTGIGSPLHF.

The chain is built from TRBV24-1 and TRBJ1-2, with D perhaps TRBD1 (6 bases). Germline V gene sequence: CDR1 KGHDR, CDR2 SFDVKD. There are 15 residues in the CDR3. The ends were cut back, 3 bases at V and 8 bases at J, with 18 bases in the middle. The CDR3, as DNA: TGTGCCACCAGTGATGAACCACAGGGAAGTAAGGGCTACACCTTC. This translates into CATSDEPQGSKGYTF.

V is TRBV10-3 and J is TRBJ2-1; maybe TRBD2 (6 bases). Germline V gene sequence: CDR1 ENHRY, CDR2 SYGVKD. The CDR3 has 14 amino acids. Deletions cut 2 bases from V and 1 base from J, with 6 bases between. The CDR3 loop is CAISERESYNEQFF. The CDR3 DNA reads as TGTGCCATCAGTGAGCGGGAGTCCTACAATGAGCAGTTCTTC.

This clonotype was recorded a few times. The chain joins TRBV14 to TRBJ2-5, with 7 nucleotides matching TRBD2. J gave up 5 bases and V 3 bases, and 18 bases lay outside the gene matches. The CDR3 extends over 18 amino acids. CDR1 and CDR2 (germline): SGHDN, FVKESK. In DNA, the CDR3 is TGTGCCAGCAGCCAGGATTTCCGCGGCGGGAGTGTGTCGGAGACCCAGTACTTC. Translated: CASSQDFRGGSVSETQYF.

The CDR3 nucleotides are TGTGCCAGCAGTTATGGGGCAGGGGAAGAGACCCAGTACTTC. Residues: CASSYGAGEETQYF. The chain links TRBV6-5 to TRBJ2-5; D possibly corresponds to TRBD1 (6 bases). V shed 3 bases and J shed 3 bases, with 11 bases lying between them. This CDR3 is built from 14 residues. Germline values: CDR1 MNHEY, CDR2 SVGAGI.

This chain connects TRBV11-1 to TRBJ2-5, with TRBD1 matching 12 bases. J lost 5 bases, V lost 5 bases, and 12 bases had no gene match. Germline lookup yields CDR1 SGHAT and CDR2 FQDESV (reference sequence). The CDR3 is made up of 17 amino acids. CDR3 residues: CASSHQPGQGARETQYF. CDR3 nucleotides: TGTGCCAGCAGCCACCAACCGGGACAGGGGGCGCGGGAGACCCAGTACTTC.

This rearrangement joins TRBV28 to TRBJ1-1; D possibly corresponds to TRBD1 (5 bases). Trimming removed 7 bases from V and 7 bases from J, with 16 bases in between. CDR3 size: 13 residues. In germline, CDR1 is MDHEN, CDR2 SYDVKM. CDR3 in DNA: TGTGCCAGCATCGGGGCCACTTCTTTTGAAGCTTTCTTT. Translation: CASIGATSFEAFF.

V gene TRBV6-5 combines with J gene TRBJ2-6; D gene ambiguous. V was trimmed by 4 bases and J by 1 base, leaving 11 bases between them. Per the germline V gene, CDR1 is MNHEY and CDR2 is SVGAGI. The CDR3 sequence is 16 residues long. Here the CDR3 reads CASSSPAVSGANVLTF. The CDR3 bases are TGTGCCAGCAGTTCTCCGGCCGTATCTGGGGCCAACGTCCTGACTTTC.

The V gene is TRBV27, the J gene TRBJ2-7, with 8 bases fitting TRBD2. After removal of 6 bases from V and 2 bases from J, the junction contained 9 bases not matched to a gene. Germline CDR1 reads MNHEY; CDR2 reads SMNVEV (reference sequence). The CDR3 length is 15 residues. In DNA, the CDR3 is TGTGCCAGCAGACTAAAGGGACTAGAGGCCTACGAGCAGTACTTC. This sequence encodes CASRLKGLEAYEQYF.

Within the sample, this clonotype is medium-sized. The genes are TRBV28 and TRBJ1-1; 8 bases agree with TRBD1. The CDR3 spans 14 residues. V gave up 5 bases and J gave up 6 bases; unmatched junction bases: 8. Per the germline V gene, CDR1 is MDHEN and CDR2 is SYDVKM. DNA for the CDR3: TGTGCCAGCAGTAGGGACAGGAGTGTCGCTGAAGCTTTCTTT. It codes for CASSRDRSVAEAFF.

This clonotype is medium-sized (0.01 to 0.1%). V and J are TRBV20-1 and TRBJ2-2, with TRBD2 matching over 8 bases. The V segment lost 5 bases and the J segment 7 bases; nucleotides outside the gene matches: 9. CDR3 length: 14 residues. Germline lookup yields CDR1 DFQATT and CDR2 SNEGSKA (reference sequence). CDR3 sequence: CSAQGLVQDGELFF. The CDR3 nucleotides read TGCAGTGCTCAGGGACTAGTACAGGACGGGGAGCTGTTTTTT.

There are a few counts of this clonotype. The genes are TRBV11-1 and TRBJ2-3; 10 nucleotides line up with TRBD2. Germline lookup yields CDR1 SGHAT and CDR2 FQDESV (reference sequence). The CDR3 is 15 residues long. V shed 7 bases and J 5 bases; nucleotides not matched to a gene: 9. The CDR3 loop is CASNPSGRLGDTQYF. CDR3 in DNA: TGTGCCAGCAACCCTAGCGGGAGATTGGGAGATACGCAGTATTTT.

The chain links TRBV7-3 to TRBJ2-1; 9 bases align to TRBD1. The CDR3 consists of 16 residues. The ends lost 6 bases at V and 7 bases at J; junction bases unmatched: 13. The germline V gene encodes CDR1 SGHTA and CDR2 FQGTGA. The CDR3 nucleotides are TGTGCCAGCAGACCCTCGCCCGGGACAGGGTTTAATGAGCAGTTCTTC. Translation gives CASRPSPGTGFNEQFF.

This clonotype was recorded a few times. The chain couples TRBV20-1 to TRBJ1-4, with TRBD1 matching 7 bases. The V segment lost 2 bases and the J segment 8 bases; nucleotides outside the gene matches: 14. The CDR3 sequence is 16 residues long. Germline CDR1 reads DFQATT; CDR2 reads SNEGSKA (reference sequence). As DNA, the CDR3 is TGCAGTGCTAGACCGGCCCCCGGGACAGAGAACGAAAAACTGTTTTTT. Translation: CSARPAPGTENEKLFF.

The rearrangement uses TRBV20-1 and TRBJ1-5; the D is unclear. Germline assignment: CDR1 DFQATT and CDR2 SNEGSKA (reference sequence). This CDR3 region has 12 residues. The germline V and J ends were trimmed by 5 bases and 0 bases, with 5 bases remaining between them. CDR3 nucleotide sequence: TGCAGTGCTCGGGGTAGCAATCAGCCCCAGCATTTT. Translating it yields CSARGSNQPQHF.

The rearrangement links TRBV7-8 to TRBJ1-4; tentatively, D is TRBD1 (5 bases). Trimming pared 5 bases from V and 0 bases from J, leaving 7 bases between. Looked up from germline, CDR1 is SGHVS and CDR2 is FQNEAQ. This CDR3 region has 14 residues. CDR3 DNA sequence: TGTGCCAGCAGCCTACAGGCAACTAATGAAAAACTGTTTTTT. It is translated as CASSLQATNEKLFF.

In this sample, this clonotype is large. The rearrangement uses TRBV20-1 and TRBJ2-1; 8 nucleotides align to TRBD2. Germline V gene sequence: CDR1 DFQATT, CDR2 SNEGSKA (reference sequence). The V gene end was trimmed by 6 bases and the J gene end by 3 bases; junction bases not matched to a gene: 4. This CDR3 has 13 residues. The CDR3 coding sequence is TGCAGTGCATGGACTAGCAGCTACAATGAGCAGTTCTTC. Its protein product is CSAWTSSYNEQFF.

In this sample, this clonotype turned up a few times. The gene calls are TRBV20-1 and TRBJ2-5; D might be TRBD1 (5 bases). Between the trimmed V and J ends, which lost 7 bases and 2 bases, there was a span of 8 bases. CDR3 size: 11 residues. Germline V gene data show CDR1 as DFQATT and CDR2 as SNEGSKA (reference sequence). The CDR3 region has the DNA TGCAGTGGTCGGACACAAGAGACCCAGTACTTC. This translates into CSGRTQETQYF.

This clonotype counts as medium-sized. The chain uses TRBV5-4 and TRBJ2-7; D ambiguous. The germline gives CDR1 SGHNT, CDR2 YYREEE (reference sequence). The ends were cut back, 4 bases at V and 6 bases at J, with 17 bases in the middle. The CDR3 covers 14 residues. This chain's CDR3 is CASSPQQAPGEQYF. CDR3 nucleotide sequence: TGTGCCAGCAGCCCCCAGCAGGCCCCGGGCGAGCAGTACTTC.